This TCR beta chain is drawn from a study of blood T cell repertoires in COVID-19. Whole-study context: The United States, Italy and Spain provided the acute and convalescent COVID-19 samples. T cells, B-cell-depleted T cells, or PBMCs supplied cDNA or gDNA.

Authors' data handling: Researchers report that nucleated cell counts were estimated from reference gene primer amplification. TCRdb's table, derived via immunoSEQ multiplex PCR, lists solely in-frame clones and lacks some. D and trimming were read from the DNA, whereas the V and J calls and clone size are those reported in that table. The table has under 200,000 clones, more than 70% seen once. The ends were cut back, 1 base at V and 5 bases at J, with 11 bases in the middle. Germline CDR1 and CDR2: MGHRA and YSYEKL. The CDR3 covers 15 residues. This TCR derives from a man aged 35-49 years with active or convalescent COVID-19. The chain links TRBV4-1 to TRBJ1-4; tentative D call: TRBD1 (6 bases). The sequenced material came from peripheral blood. The CDR3 nucleotides are TGCGCCAGCAGCCAAGGCACAGGGCGGAATGAAAAACTGTTTTTT. This codes for CASSQGTGRNEKLFF.